This TCR beta chain was identified during a study of CD8 T cells in ankylosing spondylitis. CDR1 and CDR2 from the germline V gene are SGDLS and YYNGEE. V lost 4 bases and J 4 bases, leaving 17 bases between the germline ends. The CDR3 is 15 residues long. Many counts were recorded for this clonotype. The antigen remains unidentified. MiXCR was run by TCRdb on the 5' RACE reads, yielding one entry per CDR3 protein. Here the sample spans about 15,000 distinct CDR3 sequences, more than 2.5% being singletons. Broader study findings: Earlier authors reported some of these motif variants in reactive arthritis synovial fluid and blood.

This TCR was recovered from a male donor with ankylosing spondylitis or in good health (not recorded which). This chain uses TRBV9 with TRBJ1-2; a possible D gene is TRBD1 (5 bases). The sample comprised blood, either unsorted or a sorted T cell fraction (not recorded which). This CDR3 is CASSLDQGMIYGYTF. The CDR3 DNA follows: TGTGCCAGCAGCCTAGATCAGGGTATGATCTATGGCTACACCTTC.